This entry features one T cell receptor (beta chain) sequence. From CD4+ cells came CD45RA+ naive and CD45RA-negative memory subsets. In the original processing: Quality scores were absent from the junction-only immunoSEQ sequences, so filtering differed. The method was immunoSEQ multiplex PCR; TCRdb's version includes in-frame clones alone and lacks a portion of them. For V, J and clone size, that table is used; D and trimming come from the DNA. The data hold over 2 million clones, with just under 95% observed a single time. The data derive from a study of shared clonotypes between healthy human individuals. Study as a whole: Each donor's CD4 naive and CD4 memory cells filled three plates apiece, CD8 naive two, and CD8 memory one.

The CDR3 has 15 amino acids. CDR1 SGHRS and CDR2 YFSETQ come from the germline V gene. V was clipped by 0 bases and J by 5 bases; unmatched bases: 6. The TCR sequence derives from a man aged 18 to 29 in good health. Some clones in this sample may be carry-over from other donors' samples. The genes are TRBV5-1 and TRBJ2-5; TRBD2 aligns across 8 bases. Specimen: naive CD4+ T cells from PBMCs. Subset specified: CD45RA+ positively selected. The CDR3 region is CASSLGGGLGETQYF. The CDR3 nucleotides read TGCGCCAGCAGCTTGGGCGGGGGACTAGGGGAGACCCAGTACTTC.